Listed here is a single T cell receptor (beta chain). The sample comes from a study of control samples from healthy donors and cancer patients. Produced via immunoSEQ multiplex PCR; TCRdb's table is partial and in-frame only. Of 150,000 to 200,000 clones listed, about 93% are singletons. CDR1 and CDR2 from the germline V gene are GTSNPN and SVGIG (reference sequence). Losses at the gene ends were 5 bases for V and 3 bases for J; bases not matched to a gene: 2. The CDR3 extends over 12 amino acids. The specimen was blood. The chain uses TRBV30 and TRBJ2-5; 8 nucleotides match TRBD2. The receptor was derived from a young woman in good health. The CDR3 reads CAWGLAKETQYF. The CDR3 DNA is TGTGCCTGGGGACTAGCCAAAGAGACCCAGTACTTC.